This T cell receptor (beta chain) was found in a study of cytomegalovirus exposure and HLA in healthy donors. Study-wide results and caveats: V- and J-gene trimming in TCR beta was tied to a missense DCLRE1C variant by an analysis performed later. In a later analysis, specific HLA alleles were associated with 15,000 to 20,000 TCR beta sequences at a 0.05 false discovery rate.

A multiplex PCR was run with 60 Vbeta primers and 13 Jbeta primers. Repertoires were generated with immunoSEQ multiplex PCR, while TCRdb's copy carries only in-frame clones and drops some. Of some 150,000 clones in the sample, around 10% were seen once. The germline CDR1 and CDR2 sequences are SGHTA and FQGNSA. This CDR3 is 15 amino acids long. The J segment lost 3 bases and the V segment lost 1 base, leaving 3 bases of the junction unmatched. As concerns this clone: Its antigen is not identified.

The chain employs TRBV7-2 and TRBJ1-5; 7 nucleotides line up with TRBD1. The clonotype originates from a man aged 50-59 years in good health and CMV-seronegative. The source material was PBMCs. CDR3 region: CASSLEGAANQPQHF. The CDR3 DNA reads as TGTGCCAGCAGCTTAGAGGGGGCCGCCAATCAGCCCCAGCATTTT.